This TCR beta chain originates from a study of early T cells in non-severe SARS-CoV-2 infection. Study-level background: RNA in bulk from unsorted whole blood was sequenced, and chains were unpaired.

From the 5' RACE reads, TCRdb called clonotypes with MiXCR, one entry per CDR3 protein. The sample holds fewer than 100,000 distinct CDR3 sequences, 9% to 10% seen once. The table lists this clonotype with a few counts. The CDR3 contains 16 residues. Losses at the gene ends were 4 bases for V and 6 bases for J; bases not matched to a gene: 9. CDR1 is LGHNA and CDR2 is YNFKEQ in the germline V gene. Specimen: whole blood. This TCR was sampled from an adult who was a healthcare worker with PCR-confirmed SARS-CoV-2 infection or an uninfected control (not recorded which). This chain joins TRBV4-2 and TRBJ2-2; 9 bases line up with TRBD2. The CDR3 region is CASSPEPRLAAGELFF. CDR3 nucleotide sequence: TGTGCCAGCAGCCCCGAGCCCCGACTAGCGGCCGGGGAGCTGTTTTTT.